These 18 T cell receptor beta chains were sequenced from one sample in a study of T cell responses to AZD1222 COVID-19 vaccine. The assay was immunoSEQ multiplex PCR, and TCRdb's table has in-frame clones only and misses some. Of about 120,000 clones listed, approximately 88% are singletons. The source material was peripheral blood, sampled on day 0 of AZD1222 vaccination. All receptors come from an adult in good health.

J is TRBJ1-6 and V is TRBV5-4; D is perhaps TRBD1 (6 bases). This CDR3 region has 15 residues. In germline, CDR1 is SGHNT, CDR2 YYREEE (reference sequence). V dropped 2 bases and J dropped 7 bases, with 13 bases sitting between them. The CDR3 protein is CASSFGVGGNSPLHF. The CDR3 region has the DNA TGTGCCAGCAGCTTTGGTGTAGGGGGAAATTCACCCCTCCACTTT.

V and J are TRBV4-1 and TRBJ2-1; D gene uncertain. The V and J ends lost 0 bases and 3 bases respectively, with 12 bases between them. CDR3 length: 16 amino acids. CDR1 is MGHRA and CDR2 is YSYEKL in the germline V gene. The CDR3 DNA is TGCGCCAGCAGCCAAGATCCTGCCAGTATCTACAATGAGCAGTTCTTC. It specifies CASSQDPASIYNEQFF.

The J gene is TRBJ2-5, the V gene TRBV7-6; 11 bases line up with TRBD2. The trim removed 0 bases at V and 2 bases at J, leaving 8 bases unmatched. This CDR3 has 18 amino acids. The germline V gene has CDR1 SGHVS and CDR2 FNYEAQ. The CDR3: CASSLAIGTSGPQETQYF. In DNA, the CDR3 is TGTGCCAGCAGCTTAGCGATTGGGACTAGCGGACCGCAAGAGACCCAGTACTTC.

V and J are TRBV11-3 and TRBJ2-1, with a possible D match to TRBD2 (6 bases). The CDR3 totals 15 residues. The germline gives CDR1 SGHNT, CDR2 YENEEA. Trimming removed 3 bases at V and 9 bases at J, with 18 bases between. The CDR3 coding sequence is TGTGCCAGCAGCTTCGGGGGTAGTGGGGTGCGTGAGCAGTTCTTC. Its protein product is CASSFGGSGVREQFF.

V usage is TRBV5-1 and J usage is TRBJ1-1, with D possibly matching TRBD1 (5 bases). Germline V gives CDR1 SGHRS, CDR2 YFSETQ. V lost 4 bases and J lost 1, with 11 bases in between. The CDR3 has 14 amino acids. CDR3 nucleotides: TGCGCCAGCAGCCTCTCCGGGACGAACACTGAAGCTTTCTTT. Protein product: CASSLSGTNTEAFF. The full variable domain, rest sourced from reference TRBV5-1 and TRBJ1-1, is KAGVTQTPRYLIKTRGQQVTLSCSPISGHRSVSWYQQTPGQGLQFLFEYFSETQRNKGNFPGRFSGRQFSNSRSEMNVSTLELGDSALYLCASSLSGTNTEAFFGQGTRLTVV.

V is TRBV6-2 or TRBV6-3 and J is TRBJ1-1; TRBD1 might be the D (6 bases). CDR1 and CDR2 from the germline V gene are MNHEY and SVGEGT. Trimming removed 6 bases from V and 7 bases from J, with 15 bases in between. This CDR3 spans 13 amino acids. The CDR3 here is CASSQGPGGEAFF. As DNA, the CDR3 is TGTGCCAGCAGCCAGGGGCCGGGGGGTGAAGCTTTCTTT.

The chain couples TRBV5-6 to TRBJ1-1; TRBD1 matches at 9 bases. The CDR3 contains 15 residues. V dropped 1 base and J dropped 7; count of bases not matched to a gene: 8. Germline V lookup: CDR1 SGHDT, CDR2 YYEEEE. In DNA, the CDR3 is TGTGCCAGCAGCTTGCCGGGACAGGGTGGGAATGAAGCTTTCTTT. It codes for CASSLPGQGGNEAFF.

This rearrangement joins TRBV11-2 to TRBJ1-4, with 8 bases lining up with TRBD1. The germline CDR1 and CDR2 sequences are SGHAT and FQNNGV. V lost 3 bases, J lost 2 bases, and 5 bases stayed unmatched. This CDR3 comprises 16 residues. DNA for the CDR3: TGTGCCAGCAGCTTTACAGGGGGTGCGACTAATGAAAAACTGTTTTTT. It codes for CASSFTGGATNEKLFF.

This CDR3 is CSVPALSGGSYNEQFF. In DNA form, the CDR3 reads TGCAGCGTCCCAGCCTTAAGCGGGGGCTCCTACAATGAGCAGTTCTTC. The gene calls are TRBV29-1 and TRBJ2-1, with TRBD2 identical over 8 bases. The V gene's germline CDR1 is SQVTM and CDR2 ANQGSEA. J gave up 0 bases and V 6 bases, and 10 bases lay outside the gene matches. The CDR3 sequence is 16 residues long.

This clone appeared once. The chain has TRBV6-6 and TRBJ2-1; TRBD2 aligns across 10 bases. The CDR3 totals 16 residues. Germline CDR1 reads MNHNY; CDR2 reads SVGAGI (reference sequence). Unmatched junction bases numbered 13, after V lost 8 bases and J lost 6 bases. The CDR3 region is CASAPPSGGAGNEQFF. In DNA form, the CDR3 reads TGTGCCAGCGCACCCCCGAGCGGGGGGGCGGGCAATGAGCAGTTCTTC.

CDR3 sequence: CASMRGQGKLFF. In DNA form, the CDR3 reads TGTGCCAGCATGAGAGGACAGGGAAAGCTGTTTTTT. V and J are TRBV2 and TRBJ2-2; 8 bases are a match to TRBD1. Germline values: CDR1 SNHLY, CDR2 FYNNEI. The CDR3 runs 12 residues. After removal of 7 bases from V and 12 bases from J, the junction contained 7 bases not matched to a gene.

The genes are TRBV16 and TRBJ1-5; possible D gene TRBD1, 6 bases. Germline CDR1 and CDR2: KGHSY and FQNENV. This CDR3 spans 15 amino acids. Trimming pared 4 bases from V and 3 bases from J, leaving 13 bases between. The CDR3 sequence is CASSPRQEPNQPQHF. In DNA form, the CDR3 reads TGTGCCAGCAGCCCTAGACAGGAGCCCAATCAGCCCCAGCATTTT.

The J gene is TRBJ1-5, the V gene TRBV4-1; possible D gene TRBD1, 6 bases. The CDR3 totals 18 residues. Trimming cost V 4 bases and J 4 bases, with 23 bases left between them. The germline CDR1 and CDR2 sequences are MGHRA and YSYEKL. CDR3 bases: TGCGCCAGCAGCCTAGACCCAGGGGTCGGGGCTTGGAATCAGCCCCAGCATTTT. It yields the protein CASSLDPGVGAWNQPQHF.

The chain links TRBV25-1 to TRBJ1-2, with D possibly matching TRBD1 (5 bases). V was pared by 3 bases and J by 7 bases, with 9 bases between. Per the germline V gene, CDR1 is MGHDK and CDR2 is SYGVNS. The length of the CDR3 is 12 residues. The CDR3 DNA reads as TGTGCCAGCAGTGATCGGGGCGGTGGCTACACCTTC. Translating it yields CASSDRGGGYTF.

This clone was recorded once. The chain combines TRBV19 with TRBJ1-2, with 7 bases identical to TRBD1. CDR3 size: 16 residues. Germline values: CDR1 LNHDA, CDR2 SQIVND (reference sequence). With 1 base clipped from V and 7 bases from J, the junction kept 12 bases outside the gene matches. For the CDR3, the DNA is TGTGCCAGTAGTATAGTCGGGGCAGGGGGAATTGCTGGCTACACCTTC. Translating gives CASSIVGAGGIAGYTF.

The rearrangement uses TRBV18 and TRBJ1-2; 12 bases agree with TRBD1. The CDR3 spans 16 residues. Losses at the gene ends were 0 bases for V and 4 bases for J; bases not matched to a gene: 3. Germline CDR1 reads KGHSH; CDR2 reads LQKENI. In DNA form, the CDR3 reads TGTGCCAGCTCACCACCTGGGACAGGGGGCAGCTATGGCTACACCTTC. Translating it yields CASSPPGTGGSYGYTF.

The chain joins TRBV6-1 to TRBJ1-2; 9 bases align to TRBD1. Unmatched junction bases numbered 12, after V lost 4 bases and J lost 3 bases. The CDR3 totals 17 residues. From germline, CDR1 is MNHNS and CDR2 SASEGT. This chain's CDR3 is CASSVWDRDLLYYGYTF. The CDR3 DNA reads TGTGCCAGCAGTGTTTGGGACAGGGACCTCCTTTACTATGGCTACACCTTC.

V gene TRBV19 combines with J gene TRBJ1-2; 7 nucleotides match TRBD1. Germline assignment: CDR1 LNHDA and CDR2 SQIVND (reference sequence). The trim removed 5 bases at V and 4 bases at J, leaving 10 bases unmatched. The CDR3 loop spans 15 amino acids. CDR3 in DNA: TGTGCCAGTAGTCCAGGGGGTCGGCAAATCTATGGCTACACCTTC. Its protein product is CASSPGGRQIYGYTF. Complete variable domain (other parts from reference TRBV19 and TRBJ1-2): DGGITQSPKYLFRKEGQNVTLSCEQNLNHDAMYWYRQDPGQGLRLIYYSQIVNDFQKGDIAEGYSVSREKKESFPLTVTSAQKNPTAFYLCASSPGGRQIYGYTFGSGTRLTVV.